These T cell receptor beta chains were read from a single sample in a study of blood T cell repertoires in COVID-19. This table comes from immunoSEQ multiplex PCR, and its TCRdb copy is limited to in-frame clones, with some not included. The sample lists roughly 360,000 clones; 81% were seen once. The source material was peripheral blood. These receptors came from a human donor with acute or convalescent COVID-19. The donor label of this sample is uncertain. Each CDR3 is given with its conserved first and last residue. Fields, in order: V gene, J gene, D gene, clone size, CDR3 DNA, CDR3 protein. A D gene is named only where the DNA matches it firmly. The size entry is marked missing in some rows and otherwise reads once, few, many or a size class.

TRBV28,TRBJ1-3,-,-,TGTGCCAGCAGGAGGGACGGGAGCTCTGGAAACACCATATATTTT,CASRRDGSSGNTIYF
TRBV6-5,TRBJ1-1,-,-,TGTGCCAGCAGTTACGCCCGTGCGTCCTCGAACACTGAAGCTTTCTTT,CASSYARASSNTEAFF
TRBV19,TRBJ2-7,TRBD1,-,TGTGCCAGGGGCGGGGACAGGGGTAGCGAGCAGTACTTC,CARGGDRGSEQYF
TRBV6-5,TRBJ2-3,TRBD2,-,TGTGCCAGCAGTCCTGGGATAGCGGGGGGCACGCAGTATTTT,CASSPGIAGGTQYF
TRBV18,TRBJ1-4,TRBD1,-,TGTGCCAGCTCACGCGCGGGACAGCCTAATGAAAAACTGTTTTTT,CASSRAGQPNEKLFF
TRBV19,TRBJ1-6,TRBD1,-,TGTGCCAGTAGTTTCCGGGACAGGGTTTATAATTCACCCCTCCACTTT,CASSFRDRVYNSPLHF
TRBV7-9,TRBJ1-2,-,-,TGTGCCAGCAGCTTAGGCGACGGACTCTATGGCTACACCTTC,CASSLGDGLYGYTF
TRBV18,TRBJ1-4,-,-,TGTGCCAGCTCACAGGGGCTTAATGAAAAACTGTTTTTT,CASSQGLNEKLFF
TRBV9,TRBJ1-1,TRBD1,-,TGTGCCAGCAGCGTCGGGACAGGGAACACTGAAGCTTTCTTT,CASSVGTGNTEAFF
TRBV11-2,TRBJ2-7,TRBD1,-,TGTGCCAGCAGCTTTACCGACAGGGTCCTCTACGAGCAGTACTTC,CASSFTDRVLYEQYF
TRBV11-2,TRBJ1-1,-,once,TGTGCCAGCAGCTTAACAGGGTTTGAAGCTTTCTTT,CASSLTGFEAFF
TRBV19,TRBJ1-1,-,-,TGTGCCAGTAGTGCATGGGGGGGGAACACTGAAGCTTTCTTT,CASSAWGGNTEAFF
TRBV15,TRBJ2-1,TRBD2,-,TGTGCCACCAGCAGAGATCCTAGCGGGAGTGCTGGCTACAATGAGCAGTTCTTC,CATSRDPSGSAGYNEQFF
TRBV6-5,TRBJ1-1,TRBD1,few,TGTGCCAGCCGATCAGGGGGCTGGAACACTGAAGCTTTCTTT,CASRSGGWNTEAFF
TRBV5-6,TRBJ1-5,-,-,TGTGCCAGCAGCTACAGGACAGAGGGTATTGATCAGCCCCAGCATTTT,CASSYRTEGIDQPQHF
TRBV28,TRBJ1-2,TRBD1,-,TGTGCCAGCAGACGACAGGGGGCGCAGGATGGCTACACCTTC,CASRRQGAQDGYTF
TRBV4-2,TRBJ2-1,-,-,TGTGCCAGCAGCCCACAGGGTAGTGATGAGCAGTTCTTC,CASSPQGSDEQFF
TRBV5-1,TRBJ1-2,-,-,TGCGCCAGCAGCTTGGCCCAGGGAGGCGGCTACACCTTC,CASSLAQGGGYTF
TRBV18,TRBJ1-2,-,-,TGTGCCAGCTCACCACGCGAGAGGGCTGGCTACACCTTC,CASSPRERAGYTF
TRBV5-1,TRBJ2-1,TRBD1,-,TGCGCCAGCAGCTTGAGGCAGGGGGCCTACAATGAGCAGTTCTTC,CASSLRQGAYNEQFF
TRBV7-9,TRBJ1-1,-,-,TGTGCCAGCAGCTTAGCGATCAGGAACACTGAAGCTTTCTTT,CASSLAIRNTEAFF
TRBV19,TRBJ1-3,TRBD1,-,TGTGCCAGTAGTAGCCGGACAGGGGACGGAAACACCATATATTTT,CASSSRTGDGNTIYF
TRBV7-7,TRBJ2-3,-,-,TGTGCCAGCAGCTTAGACGGAGAATGCACAGATACGCAGTATTTT,CASSLDGECTDTQYF
TRBV5-5,TRBJ1-4,-,once,TGTGCCAGCAGCTTTCAGGGCGGGGGAACTAATGAAAAACTGTTTTTT,CASSFQGGGTNEKLFF
TRBV4-1,TRBJ1-4,-,-,TGCGCCAGCAGCCAGGGGCAACAGCTTAAAGAAAAACTGTTTTTT,CASSQGQQLKEKLFF
TRBV23-1,TRBJ1-1,-,-,TGCGCCAGCAGACAGGTGGTTGAAGCTTTCTTT,CASRQVVEAFF
TRBV20-1,TRBJ2-4,-,-,TGCAGTGTTTCGAAAAACATTCAGTACTTC,CSVSKNIQYF
TRBV6-5,TRBJ1-1,TRBD1,-,TGTGCCAGCAGTTGGGGCAGGAGGGGGCTTACTGAAGCTTTCTTT,CASSWGRRGLTEAFF
TRBV15,TRBJ1-2,-,few,TGTGCCACCAGCGCTTCGGGAGTCTACACCTTC,CATSASGVYTF
TRBV7-6,TRBJ2-3,TRBD2,-,TGTGCCAGCAGCTTAGGGCTAGCGGGAGGCCAGGATACGCAGTATTTT,CASSLGLAGGQDTQYF
TRBV3-1/TRBV3-2,TRBJ2-7,TRBD2,-,TGTGCCAGCAGCCAACGACTAGCGGGGTCCTACGAGCAGTACTTC,CASSQRLAGSYEQYF
TRBV4-1,TRBJ1-1,-,-,TGCGCCAGCAGCCAAGATTGGGGGCGTCGGGCTTTCTTT,CASSQDWGRRAFF
TRBV19,TRBJ1-2,TRBD1,-,TGTGCCAGTAGTCTTAACAGGGGTTCTTATGGCTACACCTTC,CASSLNRGSYGYTF
TRBV7-2,TRBJ2-1,-,-,TGTGCCAGCAGCTTAGAACGGAGGCAAGCCTACAATGAGCAGTTCTTC,CASSLERRQAYNEQFF
TRBV19,TRBJ2-1,TRBD2,-,TGTGCCAGTAGTGTATCTAGCGGGACCTTATACAATGAGCAGTTCTTC,CASSVSSGTLYNEQFF
TRBV6-5,TRBJ2-1,-,-,TGTGCCAGCAGTCGTGACAGGCCCAAATACAATGAGCAGTTCTTC,CASSRDRPKYNEQFF
TRBV11-2,TRBJ2-1,TRBD1,-,TGTGCCAGCAGCTCGGGGGGAGGGACAGGGCGGCAGTTCTTC,CASSSGGGTGRQFF
TRBV2,TRBJ2-1,-,-,TGTGCCAGCAGTGAGTTGAGGCGGAGCTCCTACAATGAGCAGTTCTTC,CASSELRRSSYNEQFF
TRBV6-5,TRBJ2-7,-,once,TGTGCCAGCAGTTACTCGATTAACAGCCCCTACGAGCAGTACTTC,CASSYSINSPYEQYF
TRBV2,TRBJ2-1,TRBD1,-,TGTGCCAGCAGCGCCACCGGGACAGGCTACAATGAGCAGTTCTTC,CASSATGTGYNEQFF
TRBV4-1,TRBJ2-7,-,-,TGCGCCAGCAGCCAAGAACGGGGGGCCGCTCGTGCCGAGCAGTACTTC,CASSQERGAARAEQYF